Listed here are 3 T cell receptor beta chains from one sample, sequenced in a study of cytomegalovirus exposure and HLA in healthy donors. 60 Vbeta and 13 Jbeta primers were used in PCR. Clones were sequenced by immunoSEQ multiplex PCR, and TCRdb holds only the in-frame ones, with some missing. The sample consists of tens of thousands of clones, 70% to 85% of them appearing once. The specimen was PBMCs. These TCRs come from a man aged 18 to 35 in good health and CMV-seronegative.

V is TRBV29-1 and J is TRBJ1-2; no definite D call. The CDR3 consists of 12 residues. Trimming took off 7 bases at V and 2 bases at J, with 11 bases between the two ends. Germline lookup yields CDR1 SQVTM and CDR2 ANQGSEA. CDR3 residues: CSAPGGNYGYTF. The CDR3 DNA follows: TGCAGCGCCCCCGGAGGGAACTATGGCTACACCTTC.

The V call is TRBV25-1, the J call TRBJ2-1; TRBD1 aligns across 9 bases. This CDR3 has 17 amino acids. Germline V gene data show CDR1 as MGHDK and CDR2 as SYGVNS. Germline trimming cut 4 bases from V and 0 bases from J; bases unmatched to any gene: 7. CDR3: CASSGGTGLRSYNEQFF. CDR3 in DNA: TGTGCCAGCAGTGGCGGGACAGGGCTACGCTCCTACAATGAGCAGTTCTTC.

With regard to this clone: This same CDR3 is encoded by further DNA sequences in the sample. This chain's CDR3 is CASSPRTSALTGANVLTF. In DNA, the CDR3 is TGTGCCAGCTCACCGAGAACTAGCGCCCTCACCGGGGCCAACGTCCTGACTTTC. The V and J genes are TRBV18 and TRBJ2-6, with 7 bases identical to TRBD2. Looked up from germline, CDR1 is KGHSH and CDR2 is LQKENI. The CDR3 covers 18 residues. V shed 3 bases, J shed 4 bases, and the junction held 12 bases outside the gene matches.